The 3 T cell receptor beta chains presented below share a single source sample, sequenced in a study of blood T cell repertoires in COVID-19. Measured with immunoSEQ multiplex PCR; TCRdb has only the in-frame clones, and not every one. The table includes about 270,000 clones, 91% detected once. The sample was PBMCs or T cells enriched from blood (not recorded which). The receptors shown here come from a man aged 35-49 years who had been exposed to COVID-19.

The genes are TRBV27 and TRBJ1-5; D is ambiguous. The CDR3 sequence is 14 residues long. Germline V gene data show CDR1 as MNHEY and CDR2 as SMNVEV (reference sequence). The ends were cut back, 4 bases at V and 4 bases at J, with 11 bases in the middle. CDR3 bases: TGTGCCAGCAGTTCACTTTCGGGAAATCAGCCCCAGCATTTT. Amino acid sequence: CASSSLSGNQPQHF.

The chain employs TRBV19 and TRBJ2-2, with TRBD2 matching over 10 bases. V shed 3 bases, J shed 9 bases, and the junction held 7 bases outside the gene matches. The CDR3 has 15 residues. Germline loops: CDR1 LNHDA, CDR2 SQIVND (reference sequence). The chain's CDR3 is CASSIPSGSFWELFF. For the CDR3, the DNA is TGTGCCAGTAGTATTCCTAGCGGGAGTTTCTGGGAGCTGTTTTTT. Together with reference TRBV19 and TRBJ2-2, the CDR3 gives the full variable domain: DGGITQSPKYLFRKEGQNVTLSCEQNLNHDAMYWYRQDPGQGLRLIYYSQIVNDFQKGDIAEGYSVSREKKESFPLTVTSAQKNPTAFYLCASSIPSGSFWELFFGEGSRLTVL.

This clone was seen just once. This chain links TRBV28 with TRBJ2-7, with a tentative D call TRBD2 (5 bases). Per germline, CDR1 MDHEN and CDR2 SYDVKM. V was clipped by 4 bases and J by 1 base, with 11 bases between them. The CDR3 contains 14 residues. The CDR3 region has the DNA TGTGCCAGCAGTTCTAGCCCAGGATCCTACGAGCAGTACTTC. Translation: CASSSSPGSYEQYF. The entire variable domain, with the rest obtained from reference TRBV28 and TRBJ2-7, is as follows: DVKVTQSSRYLVKRTGEKVFLECVQDMDHENMFWYRQDPGLGLRLIYFSYDVKMKEKGDIPEGYSVSREKKERFSLILESASTNQTSMYLCASSSSPGSYEQYFGPGTRLTVT.